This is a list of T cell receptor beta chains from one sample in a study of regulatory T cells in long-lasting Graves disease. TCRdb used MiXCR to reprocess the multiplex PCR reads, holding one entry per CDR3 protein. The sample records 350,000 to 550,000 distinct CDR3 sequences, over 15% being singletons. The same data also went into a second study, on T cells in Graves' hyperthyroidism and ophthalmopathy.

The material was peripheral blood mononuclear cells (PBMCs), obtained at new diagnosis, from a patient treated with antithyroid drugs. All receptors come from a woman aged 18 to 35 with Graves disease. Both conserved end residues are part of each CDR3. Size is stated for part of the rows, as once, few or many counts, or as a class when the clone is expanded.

CASSFGSRREQYF | many | TRBJ2-7 | TRBV28 | 13
CASSPRTRGANTEAFF | many | TRBJ1-1 | TRBV27 | 16
CASSPPGLAGNEQFF | many | TRBJ2-1 | TRBV3-1 | 15
CASSLLSLAGPYNEQFF | many | TRBJ2-1 | TRBV5-1 | 17
CASSFSSGDGEQYF | many | TRBJ2-7 | TRBV7-2 | 14
CASSYSRPNNEQFF | . | TRBJ2-1 | TRBV6-2/TRBV6-3 | 14
CASSQERVSEQFF | . | TRBJ2-1 | TRBV4-2 | 13
CASRPVALEPQHF | . | TRBJ1-5 | TRBV6-1 | 13
CVSSLLGSNQPQHF | . | TRBJ1-5 | TRBV28 | 14
CASSQILQGDGYTF | few | TRBJ1-2 | TRBV4-3 | 14
CASSLGLAGATDTQYF | once | TRBJ2-3 | TRBV7-9 | 16
CASLGWVQDPGSNEQFF | . | TRBJ2-1 | TRBV10-2 | 17
CASSPGTGVSYEQYF | many | TRBJ2-7 | TRBV28 | 15
CASSEQAGGPNEQFF | . | TRBJ2-1 | TRBV25-1 | 15
CASSGRSGGSSYNEQFF | many | TRBJ2-1 | TRBV7-9 | 17
CSADPGSRNEQFF | . | TRBJ2-1 | TRBV20-1 | 13
CASSLGRSELTDTQYF | many | TRBJ2-3 | TRBV12-3/TRBV12-4 | 16
CASIRGQANTEAFF | few | TRBJ1-1 | TRBV12-3/TRBV12-4 | 14
CASSYGGLAKNIQYF | many | TRBJ2-4 | TRBV28 | 15
CASSGGTSGGTSSYNEQFF | many | TRBJ2-1 | TRBV9 | 19
CASSAGNRQETQYF | . | TRBJ2-5 | TRBV5-1 | 14
CASSFGQGVSGTDTQYF | many | TRBJ2-3 | TRBV7-2 | 17
CASSAQGLEKLFF | many | TRBJ1-4 | TRBV6-1 | 13
CASSLGGQGSSPLHF | many | TRBJ1-6 | TRBV28 | 15
CASSLSGLAIYNEQFF | few | TRBJ2-1 | TRBV7-9 | 16
CASSEGTGLNTEAFF | . | TRBJ1-1 | TRBV25-1 | 15
CASSLAEGTDTQYF | . | TRBJ2-3 | TRBV12-3/TRBV12-4 | 14
CASSSSGAGNSPLHF | few | TRBJ1-6 | TRBV28 | 15
CASTQGGTYSPLHF | . | TRBJ1-6 | TRBV2 | 14
CASSQTGATNEKLFF | many | TRBJ1-4 | TRBV28 | 15
CASRPGLTVREQYF | few | TRBJ2-7 | TRBV27 | 14
CSASDRRDTGELFF | many | TRBJ2-2 | TRBV20-1 | 14
CASSSRTSGRFQETQYF | . | TRBJ2-5 | TRBV28 | 17
CASSWEAEAFF | many | TRBJ1-1 | TRBV28 | 11
CASSPIPGGRTDTQYF | many | TRBJ2-3 | TRBV12-3/TRBV12-4 | 16
CATSSSNEQFF | few | TRBJ2-1 | TRBV15 | 11
CACSSGINEKLFF | . | TRBJ1-4 | TRBV7-2 | 13
CAWRLAGGYNEQFF | many | TRBJ2-1 | TRBV30 | 14
CASSITGGVWEQYF | . | TRBJ2-7 | TRBV4-1 | 14
CASSLLEDEKLFF | . | TRBJ1-4 | TRBV27 | 13
CASSSLKQGYGEKLFF | few | TRBJ1-4 | TRBV28 | 16
CSALTENYGYTF | many | TRBJ1-2 | TRBV20-1 | 12
CASSQAGTEAFF | many | TRBJ1-1 | TRBV3-1 | 12
CAWRRGLNEKLFF | many | TRBJ1-4 | TRBV30 | 13
CASSLQSNYGYTF | many | TRBJ1-2 | TRBV28 | 13
CATSDPGTGGFNEQFF | many | TRBJ2-1 | TRBV24-1 | 16
CASSFEAPYEQYF | many | TRBJ2-7 | TRBV7-2 | 13
CASYESYGYTF | . | TRBJ1-2 | TRBV6-1 | 11
CASSQDSIGTVPNSPLHF | few | TRBJ1-6 | TRBV4-3 | 18
CASSFKAGLAKNIQYF | many | TRBJ2-4 | TRBV7-9 | 16
CASSFVYGSDTQYF | many | TRBJ2-3 | TRBV28 | 14